Sequencing of this T cell receptor (beta chain) was carried out in a study of T cell repertoires in aging, cancer and after chemotherapy. Multiplex touch-down PCR with TRB-A/B primers amplified rearranged V-D-J TRB sequences. One entry per CDR3 protein, called by TCRdb with MiXCR from the multiplex PCR reads. The data show 7,000 to 9,500 distinct CDR3 sequences, with about 25% seen just once and approximately 15% held by the top ten. In its sample, this clonotype ranks as medium-sized (0.01 to 0.1%). TCR beta rearrangements were amplified from peripheral blood genomic DNA. The CDR3 consists of 15 residues. Trimming shortened V by 2 bases and J by 7 bases, and 15 bases separated the two germline ends. Germline V gene lookup returns CDR1 SGHVS and CDR2 FNYEAQ.

The sequenced material came from blood. The rearrangement uses TRBV7-6 and TRBJ2-1, with D possibly matching TRBD2 (7 bases). The receptor comes from a human donor with a blood cancer. The donor label of this sample is uncertain. CDR3 sequence reads: CASSLSEGGLNEQFF. CDR3 in DNA: TGTGCCAGCAGCTTATCGGAGGGGGGGCTGAATGAGCAGTTCTTC.